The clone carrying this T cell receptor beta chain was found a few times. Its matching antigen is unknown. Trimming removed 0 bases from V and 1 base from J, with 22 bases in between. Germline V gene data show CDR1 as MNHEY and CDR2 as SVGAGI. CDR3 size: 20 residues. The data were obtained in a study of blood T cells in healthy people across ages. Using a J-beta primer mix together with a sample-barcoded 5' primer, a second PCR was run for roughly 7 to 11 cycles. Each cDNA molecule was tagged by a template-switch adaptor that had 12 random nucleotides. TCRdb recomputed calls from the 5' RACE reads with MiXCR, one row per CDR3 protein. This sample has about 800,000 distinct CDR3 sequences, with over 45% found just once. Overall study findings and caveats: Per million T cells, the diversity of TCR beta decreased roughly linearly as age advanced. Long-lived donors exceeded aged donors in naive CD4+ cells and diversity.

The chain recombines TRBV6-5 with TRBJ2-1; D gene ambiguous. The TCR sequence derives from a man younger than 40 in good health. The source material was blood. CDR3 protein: CASSYSAAPGLASSYNEQFF. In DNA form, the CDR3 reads TGTGCCAGCAGTTACTCGGCCGCCCCCGGGCTTGCCTCTTCCTACAATGAGCAGTTCTTC.